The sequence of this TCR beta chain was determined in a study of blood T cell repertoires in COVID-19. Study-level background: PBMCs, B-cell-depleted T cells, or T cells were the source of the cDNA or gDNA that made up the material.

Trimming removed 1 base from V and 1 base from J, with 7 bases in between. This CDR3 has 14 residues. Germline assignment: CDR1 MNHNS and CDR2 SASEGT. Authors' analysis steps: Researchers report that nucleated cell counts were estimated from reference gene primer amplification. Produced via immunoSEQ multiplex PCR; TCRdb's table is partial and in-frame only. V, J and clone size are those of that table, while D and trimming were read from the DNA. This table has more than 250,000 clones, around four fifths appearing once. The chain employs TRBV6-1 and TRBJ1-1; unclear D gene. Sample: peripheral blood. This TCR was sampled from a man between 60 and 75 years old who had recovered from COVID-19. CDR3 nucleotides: TGTGCCAGCAGTGAAGTAAACAGGAACACTGAAGCTTTCTTT. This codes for CASSEVNRNTEAFF.